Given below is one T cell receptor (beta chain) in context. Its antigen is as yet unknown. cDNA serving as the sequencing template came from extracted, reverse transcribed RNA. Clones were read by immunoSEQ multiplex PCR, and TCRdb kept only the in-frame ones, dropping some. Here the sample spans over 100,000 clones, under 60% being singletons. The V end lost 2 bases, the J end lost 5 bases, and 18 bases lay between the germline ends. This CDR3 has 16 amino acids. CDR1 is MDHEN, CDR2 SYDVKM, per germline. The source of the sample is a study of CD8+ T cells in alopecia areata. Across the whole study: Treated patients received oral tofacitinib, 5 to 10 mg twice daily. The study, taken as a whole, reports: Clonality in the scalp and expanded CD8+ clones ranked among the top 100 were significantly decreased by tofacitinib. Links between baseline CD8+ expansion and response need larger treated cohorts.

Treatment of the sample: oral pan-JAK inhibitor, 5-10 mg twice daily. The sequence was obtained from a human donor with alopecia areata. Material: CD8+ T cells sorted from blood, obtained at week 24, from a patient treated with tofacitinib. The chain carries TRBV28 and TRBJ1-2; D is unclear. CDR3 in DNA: TGTGCCAGCAGTTTACGCGGAGTTGGCGTCTGGTATGGCTACACCTTC. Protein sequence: CASSLRGVGVWYGYTF.